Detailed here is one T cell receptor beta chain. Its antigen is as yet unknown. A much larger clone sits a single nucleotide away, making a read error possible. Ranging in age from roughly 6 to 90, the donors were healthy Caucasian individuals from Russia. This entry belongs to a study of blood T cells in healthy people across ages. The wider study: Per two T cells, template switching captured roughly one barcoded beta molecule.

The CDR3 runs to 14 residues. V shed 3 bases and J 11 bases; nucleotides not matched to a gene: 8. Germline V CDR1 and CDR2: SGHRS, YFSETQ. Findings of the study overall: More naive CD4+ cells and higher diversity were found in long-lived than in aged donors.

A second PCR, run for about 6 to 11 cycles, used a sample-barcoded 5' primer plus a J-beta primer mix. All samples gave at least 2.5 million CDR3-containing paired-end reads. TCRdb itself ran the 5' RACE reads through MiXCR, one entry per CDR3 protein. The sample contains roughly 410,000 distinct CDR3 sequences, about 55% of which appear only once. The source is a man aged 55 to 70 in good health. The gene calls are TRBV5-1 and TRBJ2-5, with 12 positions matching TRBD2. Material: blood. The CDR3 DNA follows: TGCGCCAGCAGCTCTGGACTAGCGGGAAATGAGCAGTACTTC. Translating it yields CASSSGLAGNEQYF. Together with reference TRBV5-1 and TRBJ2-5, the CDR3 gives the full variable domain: KAGVTQTPRYLIKTRGQQVTLSCSPISGHRSVSWYQQTPGQGLQFLFEYFSETQRNKGNFPGRFSGRQFSNSRSEMNVSTLELGDSALYLCASSSGLAGNEQYFGPGTRLLVL.